Listed here are 2 T cell receptor beta chains from one sample, sequenced in a study of blood T cell repertoires in COVID-19. Method: immunoSEQ multiplex PCR; TCRdb's copy keeps in-frame clones and lacks some. The sample holds approximately 440,000 clones, around 91% seen once. Sequencing was carried out using PBMCs or T cells enriched from blood (not recorded which). These TCRs come from a young man who had recovered from COVID-19.

A remark on this clone: Other DNA variants within this sample encode the same CDR3. The J gene is TRBJ1-1, the V gene TRBV4-1, with 8 bases lining up with TRBD1. The V segment lost 0 bases and the J segment 1 base; nucleotides outside the gene matches: 1. The CDR3 is made up of 15 amino acids. The germline V gene encodes CDR1 MGHRA and CDR2 YSYEKL. The CDR3 loop is CASSQDGTGNTEAFF. CDR3 nucleotide sequence: TGCGCCAGCAGCCAAGATGGGACAGGGAACACTGAAGCTTTCTTT.

The genes are TRBV10-3 and TRBJ1-4; no reliable D call. V was pared by 3 bases and J by 7 bases, with 15 bases between. Germline V gene lookup returns CDR1 ENHRY and CDR2 SYGVKD. This CDR3 has 15 residues. The CDR3, as DNA: TGTGCCATCAGTGACCCCGGGCGGGGAGTTGAAAAACTGTTTTTT. As protein: CAISDPGRGVEKLFF.